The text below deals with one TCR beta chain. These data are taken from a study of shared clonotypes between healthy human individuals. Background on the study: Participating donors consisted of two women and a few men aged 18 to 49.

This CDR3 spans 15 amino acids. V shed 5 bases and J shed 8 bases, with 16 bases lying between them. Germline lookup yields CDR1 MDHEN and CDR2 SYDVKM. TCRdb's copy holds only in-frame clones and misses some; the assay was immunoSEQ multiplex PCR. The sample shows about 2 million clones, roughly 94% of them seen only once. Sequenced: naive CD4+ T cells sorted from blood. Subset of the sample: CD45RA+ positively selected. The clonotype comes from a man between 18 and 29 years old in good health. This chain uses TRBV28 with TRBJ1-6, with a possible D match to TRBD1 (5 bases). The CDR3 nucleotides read TGTGCCAGCAGTAAACAGCCCCTCAGGGATTCACCCCTCCACTTT. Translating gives CASSKQPLRDSPLHF.